The 13 T cell receptor beta chains listed next were all sequenced from one sample in a study of T cells in Graves' hyperthyroidism and ophthalmopathy. What was amplified from RNA transcripts were TCR beta CDR3 regions. The primer set for the first-round RT-PCR of the TCR CDR3 was HTBI. In TCRdb, the multiplex PCR reads were re-called with MiXCR into one record per CDR3 protein. The repertoire holds 300,000 to 400,000 distinct CDR3 sequences, with about 12% as singletons. Sequencing was done on a sample of blood. These receptors were taken from a woman between 18 and 29 years old with Graves' hyperthyroidism.

J is TRBJ1-1 and V is TRBV5-1; 7 positions agree with TRBD1. The CDR3 covers 14 residues. V lost 4 bases to trimming and J lost 7 bases; unmatched junction nucleotides: 10. Per the germline V gene, CDR1 is SGHRS and CDR2 is YFSETQ. Here the CDR3 DNA reads TGCGCCAGCAGCCCCGACAGGGTTTCGGTTGAAGCTTTCTTT. This translates into CASSPDRVSVEAFF.

This clonotype turned up a few times. This sequence joins TRBV15 and TRBJ2-5; D is possibly TRBD2 (7 bases). The length of the CDR3 is 14 residues. V shed 0 bases and J shed 4 bases, with 9 bases lying between them. Germline CDR1 LNHNV, CDR2 YYDKDF (reference sequence). The CDR3 DNA sequence: TGTGCCACCAGCAGAGACGGGGGGCTAGAGACCCAGTACTTC. The encoded protein is CATSRDGGLETQYF.

This clonotype has ten or more counts. This rearrangement joins TRBV29-1 to TRBJ1-1; tentative D call: TRBD1 (5 bases). Germline CDR1 reads SQVTM; CDR2 reads ANQGSEA. The CDR3 covers 14 residues. V shed 4 bases and J shed 0 bases, with 12 bases lying between them. CDR3 loop: CSVGRDGVNTEAFF. The CDR3 nucleotides read TGCAGCGTTGGGCGGGACGGAGTGAACACTGAAGCTTTCTTT.

There are many counts of this clonotype. J is TRBJ2-7 and V is TRBV29-1; unclear D gene. CDR3 length equals 13 residues. Germline CDR1 SQVTM, CDR2 ANQGSEA. Deletions cut 4 bases from V and 7 bases from J, with 17 bases between. The CDR3 protein is CSVVGSLGGEQYF. In nucleotides, the CDR3 is TGCAGCGTTGTTGGCTCCTTGGGTGGGGAGCAGTACTTC.

This clonotype has a handful of counts. One base away lies a much larger clone, so this may be a sequencing read error. The rearrangement uses TRBV6-1 and TRBJ1-2; no definite D call. V was clipped by 6 bases and J by 6 bases, with 20 bases between them. Germline V gene data show CDR1 as MNHNS and CDR2 as SASEGT. The CDR3 spans 15 residues. In DNA, the CDR3 is TGTGCCAGCAGAGGGCTAGGACCCCGTCCGCATGGCTACACCTTC. As protein: CASRGLGPRPHGYTF.

This clonotype was seen at least ten times. The chain is built from TRBV12-3 or TRBV12-4 and TRBJ1-5, with TRBD1 as a possible D gene (6 bases). This CDR3 has 16 amino acids. Trimming took off 2 bases at V and 2 bases at J, with 13 bases between the two ends. CDR3 protein: CASSLMGAGGNQPQHF. CDR3 DNA: TGTGCCAGCAGTTTAATGGGGGCAGGGGGCAATCAGCCCCAGCATTTT.

This clonotype was recorded many times. Written as DNA, the CDR3 is TGTGCCAGCAGTTTGAGAGAAAAACTGTTTTTT. Its translation: CASSLREKLFF. The chain has TRBV28 and TRBJ1-4; no definite D call. The CDR3 covers 11 residues. V lost 3 bases to trimming and J lost 8 bases, with 4 bases between them. CDR1 is MDHEN and CDR2 is SYDVKM in the germline V gene. The full variable domain, its missing parts supplied by reference TRBV28 and TRBJ1-4, is DVKVTQSSRYLVKRTGEKVFLECVQDMDHENMFWYRQDPGLGLRLIYFSYDVKMKEKGDIPEGYSVSREKKERFSLILESASTNQTSMYLCASSLREKLFFGSGTQLSVL.

The chain's CDR3 is CASNRLAGEGYEQYF. CDR3 bases: TGTGCCAGCAACCGACTAGCGGGTGAAGGCTACGAGCAGTACTTC. The V gene is TRBV6-1, the J gene TRBJ2-7; 10 nucleotides line up with TRBD2. With 7 bases clipped from V and 3 bases from J, the junction kept 9 bases outside the gene matches. Germline V gene sequence: CDR1 MNHNS, CDR2 SASEGT. The CDR3 length is 15 residues.

The chain uses TRBV12-3 or TRBV12-4 and TRBJ1-2; D may be TRBD1 (5 bases). The CDR3 sequence is 16 residues long. V lost 3 bases, J lost 1 base, and 15 bases lay in between. This chain's CDR3 is CASSFGPGLHNYGYTF. The CDR3 region has the DNA TGTGCCAGCAGTTTTGGACCGGGGCTCCATAACTATGGCTACACCTTC.

Many counts were recorded for this clonotype. V usage is TRBV30 and J usage is TRBJ1-5, with D possibly TRBD1 on 6 matching bases. Germline V CDR1 and CDR2: GTSNPN, SVGIG (reference sequence). Between the trimmed V and J ends, which lost 0 bases and 9 bases, there was a span of 12 bases. This CDR3 has 13 amino acids. CDR3 amino acids: CAWSVQGNGPQHF. The CDR3 DNA sequence: TGTGCCTGGAGTGTACAGGGAAATGGGCCCCAGCATTTT.

The CDR3 DNA reads as TGTGCCAGCAGTTTAGACAGGGGTGTAGCCGGGGAGCTGTTTTTT. Amino acids: CASSLDRGVAGELFF. The chain uses TRBV12-3 or TRBV12-4 and TRBJ2-2, with 7 bases identical to TRBD1. V trimming: 1 base; J trimming: 6 bases; junction bases outside the gene matches: 5. The CDR3 runs to 15 residues.

Many counts were recorded for this clonotype. The V call is TRBV2, the J call TRBJ2-1; 8 bases agree with TRBD1. With 6 bases clipped from V and 8 bases from J, the junction kept 6 bases outside the gene matches. The CDR3 contains 13 residues. Germline V CDR1 and CDR2: SNHLY, FYNNEI. CDR3 amino acids: CASRDREMDEQFF. Written as DNA, the CDR3 is TGTGCCAGCAGGGACAGGGAGATGGATGAGCAGTTCTTC.

This clonotype was counted many times. The J gene is TRBJ2-1, the V gene TRBV27; TRBD2 is a possible D gene (6 bases). The CDR3 is 12 residues long. V was shortened by 6 bases and J by 14 bases, with 17 bases between the two germline ends. Germline V CDR1 and CDR2: MNHEY, SMNVEV (reference sequence). Written as DNA, the CDR3 is TGTGCCAGCAGCCTAGGAGGGCTCGCGGAGTTCTTC. This codes for CASSLGGLAEFF.